What follows are 22 T cell receptor beta chains derived from one specimen sequenced in a study of tumor-infiltrating lymphocytes in primary liver carcinoma. From unsorted bulk tissue weighing roughly 18-30 mg, DNA and RNA were co-extracted. Total RNA amounting to 450 to 550 ng was the source from which TCR beta cDNA was made with a constant-region primer. Three-round nested multiplex PCR performed with slightly modified ARM-PCR produced the TCR beta libraries. PCR rounds one and two used TRBV1-TRBV30 forward primers with a C-beta reverse primer for approximately 11 cycles each. TCRdb re-called the multiplex PCR reads with MiXCR, one entry per CDR3 protein. The sample gives around 71,000 distinct CDR3 sequences, around 75% of which show up once; around 13% is in the top ten. What was sequenced was liver tumor tissue from sampling region 4. The subset here: tumor region T4, right-lateral pole. These receptors came from a woman aged 55-69 years with primary liver carcinoma and hepatitis B virus infection.

A remark on this clonotype: A much larger clonotype is one base distant, so this may be a read error. The chain has TRBV7-3 and TRBJ1-1; 8 bases line up with TRBD1. The CDR3 runs 14 residues. V dropped 9 bases and J dropped 2; count of bases not matched to a gene: 8. Germline V gene sequence: CDR1 SGHTA, CDR2 FQGTGA. The CDR3: CARSVDRGNTEAFF. The CDR3 DNA reads as TGTGCCAGAAGCGTAGACAGGGGTAACACTGAAGCTTTCTTT.

In the case of this clonotype: A read error is likely, as this CDR3 ends without the conserved phenylalanine or tryptophan. The chain combines TRBV29-1 with TRBJ2-3, with TRBD2 matching over 10 bases. The CDR3 consists of 16 residues. Trimming at V came to 3 bases and at J to 6 bases, leaving 12 bases not matched to a gene. The germline CDR1 and CDR2 sequences are SQVTM and ANQGSEA. CDR3 amino acids: CSVDGTSVERTDTQYY. CDR3 coding DNA: TGCAGCGTTGACGGGACTAGCGTAGAGAGGACTGATACGCAGTATTAT.

Many counts were recorded for this clonotype. V is TRBV10-2 and J is TRBJ2-7; 9 positions agree with TRBD1. Germline trimming cut 6 bases from V and 2 bases from J; bases unmatched to any gene: 14. The CDR3 is 17 residues long. Germline V gene sequence: CDR1 WSHSY, CDR2 SAAADI. The DNA of the CDR3 is TGCGCCAGCAGCGCGGAGGAGGGGACAGGGCGTGCCTACGAGCAGTACTTC. Amino acids: CASSAEEGTGRAYEQYF.

Details on this clonotype: Given a much more abundant clone one base away, this may be a read error. This rearrangement joins TRBV7-8 to TRBJ2-7, with no clear D. This CDR3 comprises 14 residues. Germline CDR1 and CDR2: SGHVS and FQNEAQ. The ends were cut back, 7 bases at V and 2 bases at J, with 15 bases in the middle. The CDR3 DNA reads as TGTGCCAGCATCCCTCGCGGCAGTCCCTACGAGCAGTACTTC. It translates to CASIPRGSPYEQYF. Full variable domain (missing parts from reference TRBV7-8 and TRBJ2-7): GAGVSQSPRYKVAKRGQDVALRCDPISGHVSLFWYQQALGQGPEFLTYFQNEAQLDKSGLPSDRFFAERPEGSVSTLKIQRTQQEDSAVYLCASIPRGSPYEQYFGPGTRLTVT.

This clonotype was found a few times. This may arise from a read error, as a much more abundant clone is one base away. The chain employs TRBV5-1 and TRBJ2-7, with D tentatively TRBD1 (5 bases). CDR1 is SGHRS and CDR2 is YFSETQ in the germline V gene. The CDR3 runs 15 residues. The DNA for the CDR3 is TGCGCCAGCAGCTTGGGAAGGGGCGCGTCCTACGAGCAGCACTTC. The encoded protein is CASSLGRGASYEQHF.

This clonotype was recorded many times. The rearrangement joins TRBV5-4 to TRBJ2-7; 8 nucleotides line up with TRBD2. This CDR3 has 15 amino acids. Germline values: CDR1 SGHNT, CDR2 YYREEE (reference sequence). V lost 4 bases to trimming and J lost 5 bases; unmatched junction nucleotides: 11. The CDR3 nucleotides read TGTGCCAGCAGCATGCCGGGACTAGGGGCCCACGAGCAGTACTTC. Its protein product is CASSMPGLGAHEQYF.

Concerning this clonotype: Because the CDR3 is missing its conserved closing phenylalanine or tryptophan, this is likely a read error. The DNA is left out, because the CDR3 cannot be placed on it with certainty; the CDR3 is given as TCRdb lists it. The chain couples TRBV7-9 to TRBJ1-1. CDR1 is SEHNR, CDR2 FQNEAQ, per germline (reference sequence). 13 amino acids form the CDR3, both terminal residues included. CDR3 sequence reads: CTSSRTDGDEAFL.

As for this clonotype: A much larger clone sits a single nucleotide away, making a read error possible. This chain connects TRBV5-1 to TRBJ2-1, with D possibly matching TRBD2 (6 bases). The germline CDR1 and CDR2 sequences are SGHRS and YFSETQ. V lost 2 bases to trimming and J lost 4 bases, with 13 bases between them. This CDR3 spans 15 amino acids. The chain's CDR3 is CASSLIAGPYNEQFF. The CDR3 DNA reads TGCGCCAGCAGCTTAATCGCGGGACCTTACAATGAGCAGTTCTTC.

On this clonotype itself: The conserved phenylalanine or tryptophan is not found at the CDR3 terminus, so this likely reflects a read error. The chain joins TRBV30 to TRBJ2-3; possibly TRBD2 for D (5 bases). Deletions cut 3 bases from V and 2 bases from J, with 15 bases between. This CDR3 is built from 15 residues. CDR1 is GTSNPN and CDR2 is SVGIG in the germline V gene (reference sequence). The CDR3 DNA reads as TGTGCCTGGAGCTTCGAGGGATTCTACACAGATACGCAGTATCTT. Protein product: CAWSFEGFYTDTQYL.

This clonotype turned up a few times. This sequence joins TRBV2 and TRBJ1-6; D gene ambiguous. V lost 2 bases and J lost 9, with 14 bases in between. This CDR3 region has 15 residues. Germline CDR1 is SNHLY and CDR2 is FYNNEI. CDR3 sequence reads: CASSELQKKGSPLHF. The CDR3 nucleotides read TGTGCCAGCAGTGAACTACAGAAAAAGGGTTCACCCCTCCACTTT.

Of note for this clonotype: The conserved phenylalanine or tryptophan is not found at the CDR3 terminus, so this likely reflects a read error. This sequence joins TRBV5-6 and TRBJ2-7; D gene ambiguous. Germline lookup yields CDR1 SGHDT and CDR2 YYEEEE. The CDR3 contains 14 residues. CDR3: CTSSLPPIRNEQYS. In DNA form, the CDR3 reads TGTACCAGCAGCTTACCACCAATCAGGAACGAGCAGTACTCC.

This clonotype was seen ten or more times. This chain links TRBV7-9 with TRBJ1-1, with 8 bases matching TRBD1. Trimming at V came to 5 bases and at J to 1 base, leaving 9 bases not matched to a gene. The CDR3 loop spans 16 amino acids. Germline CDR1 is SEHNR and CDR2 is FQNEAQ (reference sequence). DNA of the CDR3: TGTGCCAGCAGCCGCGGGTGGGGGACAGGGAACACTGAAGCTTTCTTT. It codes for CASSRGWGTGNTEAFF.

This clonotype is a singleton in its sample. A read error may produce the germline difference seen at one junction end. The rearrangement joins TRBV12-3 or TRBV12-4 to TRBJ2-6, with D perhaps TRBD2 (6 bases). This CDR3 has 15 amino acids. The CDR3 DNA reads TGTGCCAGCAGTGGACGGGAGTCTGGGGCCAACGTCTTGACTTTC. Its protein product is CASSGRESGANVLTF.

Worth noting for this clonotype: The missing conserved phenylalanine or tryptophan at the end of this CDR3 makes a read error likely. The gene calls are TRBV6-5 and TRBJ1-1; the D gene is possibly TRBD1 (5 bases). The V end was cut by 0 bases, the J end by 4 bases, with 12 bases between. The CDR3 spans 15 residues. The germline CDR1 and CDR2 sequences are MNHEY and SVGAGI. The CDR3 is CASSYSLGQGTEAFL. The DNA for the CDR3 is TGTGCCAGCAGTTACTCGTTGGGGCAGGGCACTGAAGCTTTCTTG.

About this clonotype itself: The junction and the germline gene differ at one end; a read error may be behind it. The rearrangement links TRBV6-1 to TRBJ2-1, with 9 bases lining up with TRBD2. The CDR3 is 15 amino acids. Germline CDR1 MNHNS, CDR2 SASEGT. CDR3 nucleotides: TGTGCCAGTAGTGAGGGACTAGCCGAGTACAATGCGCAGTTCTTC. The encoded protein is CASSEGLAEYNAQFF.

Comment on this clonotype: Germline is not matched at one junction end, which may reflect a read error. The J gene is TRBJ2-1, the V gene TRBV12-3 or TRBV12-4, with TRBD2 matching over 10 bases. CDR3 size: 18 residues. This chain's CDR3 is CASRSHPGTSDPYNKQFF. Here the CDR3 DNA reads TGTGCCAGCAGGTCACATCCCGGGACTAGCGACCCCTACAATAAGCAGTTCTTC.

A word on this clonotype: This may come from a read error, since a much larger clone is one base off. The missing conserved phenylalanine or tryptophan at the end of this CDR3 makes a read error likely. The DNA is left out, because the CDR3 cannot be placed on it with certainty; the CDR3 is given as TCRdb lists it. The chain couples TRBV6-2 or TRBV6-3 to TRBJ1-2; the table's D call, TRBD1, has no DNA check behind it. Per germline, CDR1 MNHEY and CDR2 SVGEGT. The CDR3 length is 12 residues, termini included. The chain's CDR3 is CASSHPGGQPLG.

To note about this clonotype: One end of the junction fails to match germline, which may point to a read error. The rearrangement links TRBV7-9 to TRBJ2-7, with D tentatively TRBD1 or TRBD2 (5 bases each). The CDR3 extends over 15 amino acids. Germline V gene data show CDR1 as SEHNR and CDR2 as FQNEAQ (reference sequence). This CDR3 reads CTSTQSGGFSCEQYF. In DNA form, the CDR3 reads TGTACCAGCACCCAGAGTGGGGGATTTAGCTGCGAGCAGTACTTC.

The chain carries TRBV4-1 and TRBJ2-7; unclear D gene. From germline, CDR1 is MGHRA and CDR2 YSYEKL. The CDR3 runs to 16 residues. V lost 10 bases and J 2 bases, leaving 24 bases between the germline ends. CDR3 amino acids: CANSQDAYGDTYEQYF. The DNA of the CDR3 is TGCGCCAATAGCCAAGACGCGTACGGAGATACCTACGAGCAGTACTTC.

A note on this clonotype: Germline and junction disagree at one end, which may indicate a read error. V and J are TRBV5-5 and TRBJ2-7, with TRBD1 matching over 10 bases. This CDR3 spans 15 amino acids. The V gene's germline CDR1 is SGHKS and CDR2 YYEKEE (reference sequence). CDR3 protein: CASGPPGQGSYVQYF. CDR3 sequence (DNA): TGTGCCAGCGGCCCCCCGGGACAGGGGTCCTACGTGCAGTACTTC.

Comment on this clonotype: A much larger clonotype is one base distant, so this may be a read error. The chain employs TRBV5-4 and TRBJ1-2, with D possibly being TRBD1 (5 bases). Germline lookup yields CDR1 SGHNT and CDR2 YYREEE (reference sequence). The CDR3 covers 13 residues. The CDR3 loop is CANSIGTEYGYTF. The DNA of the CDR3 is TGTGCCAACAGCATAGGGACTGAATATGGCTACACCTTC.

V usage is TRBV11-3 and J usage is TRBJ2-1; no clear D gene. V was shortened by 4 bases and J by 10 bases, with 26 bases between the two germline ends. Per germline, CDR1 SGHNT and CDR2 YENEEA. This CDR3 spans 17 amino acids. The CDR3 loop reads CASSSRWARTMGNEQFF. Written as DNA, the CDR3 is TGTGCCAGCAGCTCCCGGTGGGCGCGGACCATGGGGAACGAGCAGTTCTTC.